The next 16 T cell receptor beta chains were all read from a single sample in a study of T-cell memory formation after mild COVID-19. In TCRdb, the 5' RACE reads were re-called with MiXCR into one record per CDR3 protein. This repertoire shows 350,000 or so distinct CDR3 sequences, roughly 13% found once; its top ten account for about 22%. The specimen sequenced was PBMCs or a T cell subset sorted from them (not recorded which). These receptors were collected from a man aged 18 to 35 who had mild COVID-19 (a few samples of this study predate the infection). Cell type and time point are not known.

Only a few counts were recorded for this clonotype. DNA for the CDR3: TGTGCCAGCAGCGTAGGTCGGCGGGGGAACACCGGGGAGCTGTTTTTT. This translates into CASSVGRRGNTGELFF. V gene TRBV9 combines with J gene TRBJ2-2; a weak D match, TRBD2 (6 bases). The CDR3 consists of 16 residues. V shed 0 bases and J shed 1 base, with 10 bases lying between them. Per the germline V gene, CDR1 is SGDLS and CDR2 is YYNGEE.

This clonotype was picked up many times. The genes are TRBV5-1 and TRBJ2-7; TRBD2 is a possible D gene (5 bases). Germline-derived CDR1 and CDR2 are SGHRS and YFSETQ. The CDR3 is 14 residues long. V lost 3 bases to trimming and J lost 1 base, with 11 bases between them. CDR3 coding DNA: TGCGCCAGCAGCTCGGACTTCTTTTCCTACGAGCAGTACTTC. Translating it yields CASSSDFFSYEQYF.

CDR3 loop: CASSQTGSGYTEAFF. Here the CDR3 DNA reads TGCGCCAGCAGCCAGACAGGCTCGGGATACACTGAAGCTTTCTTT. The chain is built from TRBV4-1 and TRBJ1-1; possible D gene TRBD1, 6 bases. The CDR3 contains 15 residues. V was trimmed by 3 bases and J by 3 bases, leaving 14 bases between them. Germline V gene data show CDR1 as MGHRA and CDR2 as YSYEKL.

This clonotype was detected only a few times. This sequence joins TRBV5-1 and TRBJ2-1, with a weak D call TRBD2 (6 bases). From germline, CDR1 is SGHRS and CDR2 YFSETQ. There are 12 residues in the CDR3. Trimming left V 2 bases short and J 8 bases short, with 8 bases between. Here the CDR3 DNA reads TGCGCCAGCAGCTTCGGGGGTCATGAGCAGTTCTTC. This codes for CASSFGGHEQFF.

This clonotype was detected many times. This chain connects TRBV29-1 to TRBJ1-1; no clear D gene. This CDR3 region has 12 residues. The V end lost 7 bases, the J end lost 0 bases, and 9 bases lay between the germline ends. Germline loops: CDR1 SQVTM, CDR2 ANQGSEA. This chain's CDR3 is CSAKDLNTEAFF. CDR3 bases: TGCAGCGCCAAGGACCTGAACACTGAAGCTTTCTTT.

This clonotype occurred a few times. The J gene is TRBJ2-1, the V gene TRBV7-3; D not certain. CDR1 and CDR2 (germline): SGHTA, FQGTGA. V lost 0 bases to trimming and J lost 10 bases, with 7 bases between them. There are 12 residues in the CDR3. CDR3 DNA sequence: TGTGCCAGCAGCTTAACTTTAGGGGAGCAGTTCTTC. Protein: CASSLTLGEQFF. Full variable domain (outside the CDR3, taken from reference TRBV7-3 and TRBJ2-1): GAGVSQTPSNKVTEKGKYVELRCDPISGHTALYWYRQSLGQGPEFLIYFQGTGAADDSGLPNDRFFAVRPEGSVSTLKIQRTERGDSAVYLCASSLTLGEQFFGPGTRLTVL.

This clonotype was counted only a few times. The chain has TRBV7-2 and TRBJ1-5; no definite D call. The CDR3 contains 14 residues. Germline CDR1 is SGHTA and CDR2 is FQGNSA. Trimming cost V 2 bases and J 3 bases, with 8 bases left between them. The CDR3 here is CASSLSPYNQPQHF. CDR3 coding DNA: TGTGCCAGCAGCTTAAGCCCCTACAATCAGCCCCAGCATTTT.

This clonotype was detected a few times. V is TRBV7-2 and J is TRBJ2-3, with D possibly being TRBD2 (6 bases). This CDR3 region has 16 residues. The germline V gene encodes CDR1 SGHTA and CDR2 FQGNSA. Trimming took off 1 base at V and 1 base at J, with 12 bases between the two ends. DNA for the CDR3: TGTGCCAGCAGCTTAGGGCAGGGCGGGGGCACAGATACGCAGTATTTT. Translating gives CASSLGQGGGTDTQYF.

The CDR3 loop reads CASSLAFKGDHEQYF. CDR3 DNA sequence: TGCGCCAGCAGCTTGGCCTTCAAAGGGGACCACGAGCAGTACTTC. The rearrangement joins TRBV5-1 to TRBJ2-7, with D perhaps given as TRBD1 or TRBD2 (5 bases each). The CDR3 sequence is 15 residues long. V was pared by 0 bases and J by 5 bases, with 15 bases between. CDR1 and CDR2 (germline): SGHRS, YFSETQ.

V is TRBV3-1 and J is TRBJ2-7; D is possibly TRBD2 (6 bases). Germline CDR1 LGHDT, CDR2 YNNKEL (reference sequence). The CDR3 is 13 residues long. V lost 1 base and J 5 bases, leaving 9 bases between the germline ends. As DNA, the CDR3 is TGTGCCAGCAGCCAAGTACGGGGGAACGAGCAGTACTTC. Translation: CASSQVRGNEQYF.

The chain joins TRBV28 to TRBJ2-3; 8 bases match TRBD1. V dropped 5 bases and J dropped 7; count of bases not matched to a gene: 5. Per germline, CDR1 MDHEN and CDR2 SYDVKM. The CDR3 runs 13 residues. CDR3 sequence (DNA): TGTGCCAGCAGTGCAGGGGGCTCAAATACGCAGTATTTT. Its protein product is CASSAGGSNTQYF.

This clonotype has at least ten counts. The rearrangement links TRBV7-9 to TRBJ2-3, with D maybe TRBD1 (6 bases). The CDR3 runs to 16 residues. V was clipped by 5 bases and J by 3 bases, with 18 bases between them. Looked up from germline, CDR1 is SEHNR and CDR2 is FQNEAQ (reference sequence). CDR3 DNA sequence: TGTGCCAGCAGCCCCACTGGCAGGGGAAGAACAGATACGCAGTATTTT. The encoded protein is CASSPTGRGRTDTQYF.

The chain employs TRBV7-8 and TRBJ2-4; TRBD2 is a possible D gene (6 bases). CDR3 length equals 17 residues. Looked up from germline, CDR1 is SGHVS and CDR2 is FQNEAQ. With 1 base removed from V and 7 bases from J, the gap between germline ends came to 20 bases. The CDR3 protein is CASSLVAASALGNIQYF. Here the CDR3 DNA reads TGTGCCAGCAGCTTAGTGGCGGCTAGCGCCCTGGGGAACATTCAGTACTTC.

The V gene is TRBV7-8, the J gene TRBJ2-5, with 8 bases identical to TRBD2. The CDR3 spans 16 residues. Germline-derived CDR1 and CDR2 are SGHVS and FQNEAQ. V lost 7 bases, J lost 4 bases, and 14 bases stayed unmatched. The CDR3 reads CASTSPGGGARETQYF. In DNA, the CDR3 is TGTGCCAGCACCTCCCCCGGGGGGGGCGCCCGAGAGACCCAGTACTTC.

The V gene is TRBV9, the J gene TRBJ2-5, with D perhaps TRBD2 (8 bases). Germline V gives CDR1 SGDLS, CDR2 YYNGEE. There are 14 residues in the CDR3. The V end was cut by 4 bases, the J end by 5 bases, with 15 bases between. This chain's CDR3 is CASSPGGGGETQYF. The CDR3 nucleotides are TGTGCCAGCAGCCCGGGAGGGGGCGGCGAGACCCAGTACTTC.

With respect to this clonotype: Relative to the germline gene, one junction end is altered; a read error may explain this. This chain links TRBV24-1 with TRBJ2-2; 8 bases are shared with TRBD1. The CDR3 runs 14 residues. Germline V gene lookup returns CDR1 KGHDR and CDR2 SFDVKD. For the CDR3, the DNA is TGTGCGACCAGTCTACAGGGGGTCACCGGGGAGCTGTTTTTT. Amino acid sequence: CATSLQGVTGELFF.